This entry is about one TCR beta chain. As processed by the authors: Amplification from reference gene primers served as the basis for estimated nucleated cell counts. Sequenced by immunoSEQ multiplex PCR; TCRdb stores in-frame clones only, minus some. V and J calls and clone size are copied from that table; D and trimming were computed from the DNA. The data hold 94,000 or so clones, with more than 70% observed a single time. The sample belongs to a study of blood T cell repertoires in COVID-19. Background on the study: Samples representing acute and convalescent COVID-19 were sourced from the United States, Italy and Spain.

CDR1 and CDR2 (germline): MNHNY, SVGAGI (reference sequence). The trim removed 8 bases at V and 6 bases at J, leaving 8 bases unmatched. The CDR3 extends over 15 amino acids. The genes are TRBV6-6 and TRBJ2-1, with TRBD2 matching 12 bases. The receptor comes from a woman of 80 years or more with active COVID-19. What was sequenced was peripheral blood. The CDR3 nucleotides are TGTGCCAGCCTGACTAGCGGGAGAGCGCGCAATGAGCAGTTCTTC. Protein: CASLTSGRARNEQFF.